This T cell receptor beta chain was retrieved from a study of blood T cell repertoires in COVID-19. Assay used: immunoSEQ multiplex PCR; TCRdb lists only in-frame clones, some missing. The sample lists some 360,000 clones, around 87% occurring once. This CDR3 has 18 amino acids. Germline V CDR1 and CDR2: SEHNR, FQNEAQ (reference sequence). After removal of 2 bases from V and 2 bases from J, the junction contained 13 bases not matched to a gene. The chain is built from TRBV7-9 and TRBJ2-3; 7 bases are a match to TRBD2. What was sequenced was peripheral blood. The source of this sequence is a woman in her fifties or sixties with COVID-19, enrolled during active disease. The CDR3: CASSLSFVGAGTTDTQYF. CDR3 nucleotide sequence: TGTGCCAGCAGCTTATCGTTTGTAGGAGCGGGGACCACAGATACGCAGTATTTT.